These T cell receptor beta chains were read from a single sample in a study of cytomegalovirus exposure and HLA in healthy donors. Measured with immunoSEQ multiplex PCR; TCRdb has only the in-frame clones, and not every one. The sample records roughly 290,000 clones, 70% to 90% being singletons. The sample was PBMCs. The receptor set was obtained from a woman aged 18-29 years in good health and CMV-seronegative. Both conserved end residues are part of each CDR3. The D gene is left open where the match is weak.

v_gene	j_gene	d_gene	len	CDR3aa
TRBV10-3	TRBJ1-5	TRBD1	18	CAISAGTGGPHSNQPQHF
TRBV10-1	TRBJ2-1	TRBD2	17	CASSEGSSGGFGNEQFF
TRBV5-5	TRBJ1-2	.	12	CASSLSRAGYTF
TRBV7-3	TRBJ1-2	TRBD1	18	CASSLTPSVGQGVYGYTF
TRBV19	TRBJ1-6	.	14	CASNIRQGNSPLHF
TRBV6-5	TRBJ2-7	.	14	CASSYSSSPYEQYF
TRBV7-8	TRBJ2-7	TRBD1	15	CASSLRDRVSYEQYF
TRBV7-6	TRBJ1-6	.	15	CASSPTGSGNSPLHF
TRBV6-1	TRBJ1-5	.	16	CASSEAEQGQREPQHF
TRBV4-2	TRBJ2-7	TRBD1	15	CASSQPDRGTYEQYF
TRBV6-5	TRBJ1-1	.	12	CASSPIGGEAFF
TRBV19	TRBJ1-1	.	16	CASSIWVEGPNTEAFF
TRBV27	TRBJ2-5	TRBD2	15	CASSLAGGREGTQYF
TRBV2	TRBJ1-4	.	15	CASSARTATNEKLFF
TRBV30	TRBJ2-7	TRBD1	13	CAWSKDRGWEQYF
TRBV12-5	TRBJ2-3	.	15	CASGLVRIQPDTQYF
TRBV2	TRBJ1-1	.	15	CASSPRGLLNTEAFF
TRBV29-1	TRBJ2-1	TRBD2	14	CSVSTSGAYNEQFF
TRBV9	TRBJ1-2	.	15	CASSARTEANYGYTF
TRBV6-4	TRBJ2-7	TRBD1	15	CASRAQGPTPYEQYF
TRBV13	TRBJ2-1	TRBD1	16	CASSNIAGTGMNEQFF
TRBV18	TRBJ2-3	TRBD2	18	CASSPRLAGGLETDTQYF
TRBV13	TRBJ2-1	TRBD2	16	CASSEIAGGSYNEQFF
TRBV27	TRBJ1-1	.	15	CASSLSTERNTEAFF
TRBV18	TRBJ2-3	TRBD2	16	CASSLNSGGRTDTQYF